This record looks at one T cell receptor beta chain sequence and its context. Its antigen is as yet unknown. Here immunoSEQ multiplex PCR was the method, and the copy in TCRdb shows in-frame clones only, minus some. In the table there are about 21,000 clones, about 80% of which are singletons. The record originates from a study of PD-1 blockade in classical Hodgkin lymphoma. Study conclusions and caveats: Whoever responded completely had baseline diversity much like that seen in newly diagnosed patients. Reports indicated that newly diagnosed patients had lower baseline TCR diversity than healthy donors did.

Stated time point: cycle 4 day 1 (C4D1), after more than five weeks of nivolumab. Brentuximab vedotin exposure varied, and every patient relapsed after autologous stem cell transplantation. Patients had relapsed/refractory classical Hodgkin lymphoma with complete response, partial response or progressive disease as best response. Germline lookup yields CDR1 LNHDA and CDR2 SQIVND (reference sequence). Trimming stripped 7 bases from V and 4 bases from J, with 16 bases between. This CDR3 region has 14 residues. The starting material was peripheral blood mononuclear cells (PBMCs), obtained before the fourth cycle of nivolumab. The chain couples TRBV19 to TRBJ1-2; D call uncertain. This receptor was obtained from a human donor with classical Hodgkin lymphoma. CDR3 coding DNA: TGTGCCAGTATGGATTTCCGACGGCTCTATGGCTACACCTTC. Translating gives CASMDFRRLYGYTF.